Here is one T cell receptor (beta chain) with its context. Its antigen is still unknown. Produced via immunoSEQ multiplex PCR; TCRdb's table is partial and in-frame only. The data hold roughly 70,000 clones, with 93% observed a single time. This CDR3 is built from 14 residues. Germline CDR1 is LNHNV and CDR2 is YYDKDF (reference sequence). The V end lost 2 bases, the J end lost 5 bases, and 12 bases lay between the germline ends. The data belong to a study of PD-1 blockade in classical Hodgkin lymphoma. General study points: At baseline, newly diagnosed patients reportedly showed less TCR diversity than healthy donors. No one has yet defined what causes the repertoire differences, which may be disease activity or prior therapy.

Regarding time point: newly diagnosed, previously untreated cHL patient sample. Untreated, newly diagnosed classical Hodgkin lymphoma PBMCs served for comparison. Sequencing was carried out using peripheral blood mononuclear cells (PBMCs). This receptor was taken from a human donor with classical Hodgkin lymphoma. The chain recombines TRBV15 with TRBJ2-5; D is undetermined. This CDR3 reads CATSRLEIAETQYF. The CDR3 nucleotides read TGTGCCACCAGCAGACTAGAAATCGCGGAGACCCAGTACTTC.